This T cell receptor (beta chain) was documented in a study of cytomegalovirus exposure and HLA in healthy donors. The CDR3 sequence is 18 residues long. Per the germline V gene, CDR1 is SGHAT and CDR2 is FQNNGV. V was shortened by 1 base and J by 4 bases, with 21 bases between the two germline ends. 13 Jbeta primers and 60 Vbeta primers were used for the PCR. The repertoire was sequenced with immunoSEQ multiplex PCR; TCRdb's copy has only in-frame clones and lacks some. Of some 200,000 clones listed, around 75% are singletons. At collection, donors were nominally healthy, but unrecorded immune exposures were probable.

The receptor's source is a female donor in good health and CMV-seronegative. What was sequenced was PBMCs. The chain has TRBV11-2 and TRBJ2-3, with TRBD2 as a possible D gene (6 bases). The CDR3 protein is CASSLGSGPALPPDTQYF. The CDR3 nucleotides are TGTGCCAGCAGCTTAGGTAGCGGCCCTGCCCTTCCCCCAGATACGCAGTATTTT.